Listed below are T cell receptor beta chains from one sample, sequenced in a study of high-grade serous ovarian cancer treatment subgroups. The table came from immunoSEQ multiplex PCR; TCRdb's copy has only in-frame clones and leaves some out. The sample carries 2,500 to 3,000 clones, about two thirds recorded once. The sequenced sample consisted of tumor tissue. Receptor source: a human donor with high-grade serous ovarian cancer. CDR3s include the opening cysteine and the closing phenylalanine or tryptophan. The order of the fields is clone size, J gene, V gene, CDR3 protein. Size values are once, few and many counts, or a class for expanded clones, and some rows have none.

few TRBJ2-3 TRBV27 CASMNRGQTDTQYF
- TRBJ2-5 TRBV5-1 CASSPGAETQYF
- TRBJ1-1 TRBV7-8 CASSLDGLNTEAFF
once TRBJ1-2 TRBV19 CASRGTGFNYGYTF
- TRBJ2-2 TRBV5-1 CASRSGLDGELFF
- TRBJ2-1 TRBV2 CARGLAGGHEQFF
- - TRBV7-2 CASSFKKGGTGGMVEQYF
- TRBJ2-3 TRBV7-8 CASSLGSGVRADTQYF
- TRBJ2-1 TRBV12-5 CASAIGIYNEQFF
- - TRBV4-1 CASSQSGEQYF
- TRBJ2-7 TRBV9 CASSVAGGTYEQYF
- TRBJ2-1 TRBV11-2 CASSLEGRAVRYNEQFF
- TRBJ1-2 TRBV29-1 CSVVTDLDGYTF
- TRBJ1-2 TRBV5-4 CASSIPGQLKSGPNGYTF
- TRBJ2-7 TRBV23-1 CASSQSGTSDSYEQYF
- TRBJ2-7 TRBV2 CASSDGAGYEQYF
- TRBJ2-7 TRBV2 CASRDYPYEQYF
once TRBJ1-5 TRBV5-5 CASSSTLTGTHQPQHF
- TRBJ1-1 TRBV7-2 CASSRKWEDTEAFF
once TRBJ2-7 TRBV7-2 CASSLGGLAGGPYEQYF
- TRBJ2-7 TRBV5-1 CASSLEGLAGIEQYF
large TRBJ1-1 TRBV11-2 CASSLVPADRPAFF
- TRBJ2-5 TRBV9 CASSGPNQETQYF
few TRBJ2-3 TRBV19 CASRKTSTDTQYF
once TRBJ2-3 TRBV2 CASSEGIGLSTDTQYF
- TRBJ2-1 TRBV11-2 CASSLDSYNEQFF
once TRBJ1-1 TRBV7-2 CASSLVPYDSEAFF
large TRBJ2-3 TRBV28 CASSPRLAGGADTQYF
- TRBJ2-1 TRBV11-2 CASSFQGLAGVGEQFF
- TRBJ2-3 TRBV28 CASRFTGSDTQYF
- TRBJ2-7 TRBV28 CASSFDYEQYF
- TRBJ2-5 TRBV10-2 CASSRQGGETQYF
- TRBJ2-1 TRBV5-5 CASRRDVDYYNEQFF
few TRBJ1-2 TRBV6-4 CASSDSNRAGYTF
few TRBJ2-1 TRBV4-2 CASSPSEDRTYNEQFF
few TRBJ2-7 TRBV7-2 CASSLSPGPYEQYF
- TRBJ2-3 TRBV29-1 CSVPDRVTDTQYF
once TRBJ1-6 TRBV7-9 CAYHGGTDNSPLHF
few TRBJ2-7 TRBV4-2 CASSQERTVYEQYF
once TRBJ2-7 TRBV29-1 CSVEGQPKPSYEQYF
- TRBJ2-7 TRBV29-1 CSVKLAVPYEQYF
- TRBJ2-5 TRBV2 CASSESLIQETQYF
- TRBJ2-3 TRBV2 CASSELSSGRYTQYF
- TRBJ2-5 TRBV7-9 CASSNGQVMWETQYF
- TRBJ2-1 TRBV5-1 CASSLLAGKNNEQFF
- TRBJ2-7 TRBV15 CHQQRDIAPSSYEQYF
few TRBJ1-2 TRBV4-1 CASSQAGQGGYGYTF
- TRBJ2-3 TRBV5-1 CASKDAGRTDTQYF
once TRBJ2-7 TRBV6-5 CASTRGGEQYF
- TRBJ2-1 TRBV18 CASSPAGIFYNEQFF
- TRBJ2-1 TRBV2 CASRETSGSYNEQFF
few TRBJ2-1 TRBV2 CASSSFWGEQFF
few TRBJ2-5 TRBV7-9 CASSPYARETQYF
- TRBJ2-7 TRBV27 CASSSPYTPYEQYF
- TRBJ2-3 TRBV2 CATRKTGLDTQYF
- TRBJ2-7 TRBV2 CASSEGGLEQYF
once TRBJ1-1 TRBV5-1 CASSPFWLGMNTEAFF
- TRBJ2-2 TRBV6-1 CASSESWGPGELFF